This TCR beta chain comes out of a study of T cells expressing NK-cell markers. Across the study: Sequencing of TCR beta repertoires drew on sorted CD3+CD56+NKG2C+, CD3+CD56+NKG2C- and CD3+CD56-NKG2C+ T cells.

Per germline, CDR1 SGHRS and CDR2 YFSETQ. The CDR3 loop spans 15 amino acids. Findings and limits, study-wide: NKG2C+ dominant clonotype frequencies in over 5 donors were about 1.0-8% of CD8+ T cells.

Generation of TCR beta cDNA was performed by 5'RACE template switching incorporating UMIs. Following a re-call of the 5' RACE reads, TCRdb has one entry per CDR3 protein and lacks DNA. The sample holds hundreds of thousands of distinct CDR3 sequences. Comment on this clonotype: Its antigen is unknown.

This TCR was recovered from a woman between 18 and 70 years old in good health. This chain links TRBV5-1 with TRBJ1-1; there is no DNA to check the TCRdb D call of TRBD1. Sequenced input: blood T cells: a sorted CD56 or NKG2C T cell subset, CD4+ or CD8+ T cells, or bulk PBMC T cells (not recorded which). CDR3 region: CASRDAGRENTEAFF.